This TCR beta chain came from a study of blood T cells in healthy people across ages. This CDR3 is 16 amino acids long. V lost 4 bases and J lost 0, with 13 bases in between. Germline V gene lookup returns CDR1 LNHDA and CDR2 SQIVND (reference sequence). This clonotype was observed a few times. The second PCR ran roughly 7 to 12 cycles with a sample-barcoded 5' primer and J-beta primers. TCRdb redid the calling of the 5' RACE reads with MiXCR, one entry per CDR3 protein. Seen here are roughly 1,100,000 distinct CDR3 sequences, 25% observed once, and the top ten hold about 0.72%. Total RNA extraction produced at least 5.5 micrograms (per sample) for the study. The same sample was also used in a study of T cells of mothers and their children.

This chain uses TRBV19 with TRBJ2-4, with D possibly being TRBD2 (5 bases). Material: blood. The clonotype was recovered from a girl aged 2 to 9 in good health. For the CDR3, the DNA is TGTGCCAGTAGTAACGGACTGAAACTAGCCAAAAACATTCAGTACTTC. Translating it yields CASSNGLKLAKNIQYF.